This TCR beta chain appears in the sequencing data of a study of blood T cells in healthy people across ages. Using a J-beta primer mix together with a sample-barcoded 5' primer, a second PCR was run for roughly 6 to 11 cycles. MiXCR, run by TCRdb on the 5' RACE reads, gives a single entry per CDR3 protein. The sample records more than 800,000 distinct CDR3 sequences, under 35% being singletons. General observations from the study: In long-lived donors, naive CD4+ cell counts and diversity exceeded those of aged donors.

The CDR3 extends over 16 amino acids. The germline CDR1 and CDR2 sequences are MGHRA and YSYEKL. As concerns this clonotype: Its target is unknown.

Sequenced sample: blood. The chain couples TRBV4-1 to TRBJ2-5; 7 nucleotides line up with TRBD2. The end of the DNA is better explained by TRBJ2-7, so the J call may be wrong. This receptor was obtained from a woman over 75 in good health. CDR3 sequence reads: CASSQTIAGLSYEQYF. In DNA, the CDR3 is TGCGCCAGCAGCCAAACCATAGCGGGCCTCTCCTACGAGCAGTACTTC.